Below are 26 T cell receptor beta chains sequenced from a single sample in a study of blood T cell repertoires in COVID-19. Generated by immunoSEQ multiplex PCR, the TCRdb table keeps only in-frame clones and is missing some. The sample includes 120,000 to 150,000 clones, over 80% seen only once; the top ten take 0.75% to 0.95%. Sequenced: peripheral blood. These TCRs come from a woman aged 45 to 65 with acute or convalescent COVID-19.

The rearrangement uses TRBV29-1 and TRBJ1-1; D is uncertain. The CDR3 has 13 residues. The germline CDR1 and CDR2 sequences are SQVTM and ANQGSEA. With 2 bases removed from V and 0 bases from J, the gap between germline ends came to 7 bases. CDR3 DNA: TGCAGCGTTGAACGCAGGTTGAACACTGAAGCTTTCTTT. Translated, it gives CSVERRLNTEAFF.

The V call is TRBV9, the J call TRBJ2-3, with D possibly matching TRBD2 (5 bases). In germline, CDR1 is SGDLS, CDR2 YYNGEE. This CDR3 is 15 amino acids long. V was pared by 0 bases and J by 6 bases, with 14 bases between. The CDR3 here is CASSVGVGASDTQYF. DNA for the CDR3: TGTGCCAGCAGCGTAGGGGTGGGAGCATCGGATACGCAGTATTTT.

This chain joins TRBV1 and TRBJ2-5; the table names TRBD2, a call not compared with the DNA. TRBV1 is a documented pseudogene. This CDR3 is 17 amino acids long. The CDR3 region is CTSSQESLAGLLETQYF. The CDR3 nucleotides read TGCACCAGCAGCCAAGAGTCGCTAGCGGGACTACTGGAGACCCAGTACTTC.

J is TRBJ1-1 and V is TRBV5-1; D call uncertain. The CDR3 extends over 16 amino acids. Trimming left V 2 bases short and J 4 bases short, with 18 bases between. Germline loops: CDR1 SGHRS, CDR2 YFSETQ. CDR3 loop: CASSFNGETGSTEAFF. Written as DNA, the CDR3 is TGCGCCAGCAGCTTTAATGGGGAAACGGGAAGCACTGAAGCTTTCTTT.

This chain connects TRBV7-2 to TRBJ2-3; 12 bases line up with TRBD2. V was clipped by 2 bases and J by 3 bases; unmatched bases: 6. This CDR3 is built from 17 residues. CDR1 is SGHTA and CDR2 is FQGNSA in the germline V gene. CDR3 sequence reads: CASSLLAGGLGTDTQYF. The CDR3 DNA reads as TGTGCCAGCAGCTTACTAGCGGGGGGGCTTGGGACAGATACGCAGTATTTT.

The chain is built from TRBV9 and TRBJ2-1; 7 bases align to TRBD1. CDR3 length: 14 amino acids. Germline-derived CDR1 and CDR2 are SGDLS and YYNGEE. Losses at the gene ends were 3 bases for V and 6 bases for J; bases not matched to a gene: 6. This CDR3 reads CASSAYRGTNEQFF. In nucleotides, the CDR3 is TGTGCCAGCAGCGCCTACAGGGGAACCAATGAGCAGTTCTTC.

The rearrangement links TRBV30 to TRBJ2-7; no firm D call. CDR1 GTSNPN and CDR2 SVGIG come from the germline V gene (reference sequence). The CDR3 is made up of 12 amino acids. V shed 2 bases and J shed 3 bases, with 8 bases lying between them. The CDR3 coding sequence is TGTGCCTGGAGTACGAGGAACTACGAGCAGTACTTC. It specifies CAWSTRNYEQYF.

In its sample, this clone was seen a few times. This chain links TRBV6-5 with TRBJ1-2, with TRBD1 identical over 7 bases. The V gene's germline CDR1 is MNHEY and CDR2 SVGAGI. The V segment lost 4 bases and the J segment 7 bases; nucleotides outside the gene matches: 9. The CDR3 contains 14 residues. For the CDR3, the DNA is TGTGCCAGCAGTTCAGACAGGGAATGGGTTGGCTACACCTTC. It encodes CASSSDREWVGYTF.

This clone was picked up a small number of times. This chain joins TRBV2 and TRBJ2-2, with D tentatively TRBD2 (6 bases). Germline CDR1 is SNHLY and CDR2 is FYNNEI. The CDR3 covers 15 residues. Trimming stripped 4 bases from V and 7 bases from J, with 16 bases between. CDR3 sequence: CASSVSSGDFGELFF. The CDR3 nucleotides are TGTGCCAGCAGTGTCTCGTCGGGGGATTTCGGGGAGCTGTTTTTT.

The V and J genes are TRBV9 and TRBJ1-4; the D gene is possibly TRBD1 (6 bases). Germline V gene lookup returns CDR1 SGDLS and CDR2 YYNGEE. The V end was cut by 4 bases, the J end by 8 bases, with 24 bases between. The CDR3 loop spans 17 amino acids. In nucleotides, the CDR3 is TGTGCCAGCAGCCCCATGGAGGGAGGGGGTTTGAAGGAAAAACTGTTTTTT. Protein product: CASSPMEGGGLKEKLFF. The full variable domain, with the rest looked up from reference TRBV9 and TRBJ1-4, is DSGVTQTPKHLITATGQRVTLRCSPRSGDLSVYWYQQSLDQGLQFLIQYYNGEERAKGNILERFSAQQFPDLHSELNLSSLELGDSALYFCASSPMEGGGLKEKLFFGSGTQLSVL.

The chain is built from TRBV20-1 and TRBJ2-7; D might be TRBD1 (5 bases). The CDR3 contains 14 residues. From germline, CDR1 is DFQATT and CDR2 SNEGSKA (reference sequence). V gave up 3 bases and J gave up 4 bases, with 16 bases separating them. The CDR3 DNA is TGCAGTGCTAGTACGCAGGGTCTCCATTACGAGCAGTACTTC. It specifies CSASTQGLHYEQYF.

The chain couples TRBV9 to TRBJ2-5; 12 bases agree with TRBD2. Trimming took 4 bases from V and 4 from J; bases not matched to a gene: 5. The CDR3 covers 15 residues. Germline values: CDR1 SGDLS, CDR2 YYNGEE. CDR3 residues: CASSRLAGAGETQYF. CDR3 sequence (DNA): TGTGCCAGCAGCCGACTAGCGGGAGCTGGAGAGACCCAGTACTTC.

This chain links TRBV24-1 with TRBJ1-5, with TRBD1 as a possible D gene (5 bases). Trimming pared 6 bases from V and 6 bases from J, leaving 14 bases between. This CDR3 contains 14 residues. CDR1 is KGHDR and CDR2 is SFDVKD in the germline V gene. DNA of the CDR3: TGTGCCACCAGTAGCACGGTAGACAGTCAGCCCCAGCATTTT. It is translated as CATSSTVDSQPQHF.

V and J are TRBV7-3 and TRBJ2-1, with 8 nucleotides matching TRBD2. Germline assignment: CDR1 SGHTA and CDR2 FQGTGA. CDR3 size: 13 residues. V dropped 5 bases and J dropped 8; count of bases not matched to a gene: 5. As DNA, the CDR3 is TGTGCCAGCAGCGTCGAGCGGGGGCATGAGCAGTTCTTC. Amino acids: CASSVERGHEQFF.

The J gene is TRBJ1-2, the V gene TRBV11-2; possibly TRBD1 for D (6 bases). The V and J ends lost 3 bases and 8 bases respectively, with 19 bases between them. Germline-derived CDR1 and CDR2 are SGHAT and FQNNGV. The CDR3 sequence is 15 residues long. The CDR3 loop is CASSLIQGRGEGYTF. CDR3 in DNA: TGTGCCAGCAGCTTGATTCAGGGGCGAGGGGAAGGCTACACCTTC.

This chain joins TRBV30 and TRBJ2-7; TRBD1 matches at 9 bases. Germline V gene lookup returns CDR1 GTSNPN and CDR2 SVGIG (reference sequence). J lost 3 bases, V lost 3 bases, and 3 bases had no gene match. The CDR3 runs 13 residues. The CDR3 coding sequence is TGTGCCTGGAGAAGGGACAGGGTCTACGAGCAGTACTTC. Protein: CAWRRDRVYEQYF.

The chain recombines TRBV7-8 with TRBJ1-6, with D tentatively TRBD1 (6 bases). This CDR3 contains 14 residues. V shed 4 bases and J shed 4 bases, with 8 bases lying between them. Germline V gives CDR1 SGHVS, CDR2 FQNEAQ. The CDR3 coding sequence is TGTGCCAGCAGCTGGGACAATTATAATTCACCCCTCCACTTT. Residues: CASSWDNYNSPLHF. Full variable domain (rest looked up from reference TRBV7-8 and TRBJ1-6): GAGVSQSPRYKVAKRGQDVALRCDPISGHVSLFWYQQALGQGPEFLTYFQNEAQLDKSGLPSDRFFAERPEGSVSTLKIQRTQQEDSAVYLCASSWDNYNSPLHFGNGTRLTVT.

The chain joins TRBV7-2 to TRBJ1-1; no clear D. The CDR3 totals 15 residues. V was shortened by 1 base and J by 3 bases, with 12 bases between the two germline ends. CDR1 is SGHTA and CDR2 is FQGNSA in the germline V gene. CDR3 in DNA: TGTGCCAGCAGCTTAGGATTGGGCTACTACACTGAAGCTTTCTTT. The encoded protein is CASSLGLGYYTEAFF.

V and J are TRBV9 and TRBJ2-7, with 10 bases lining up with TRBD1. Germline V gene sequence: CDR1 SGDLS, CDR2 YYNGEE. The V and J ends lost 0 bases and 4 bases, in that order; junction bases with no gene match: 4. The CDR3 extends over 15 amino acids. This chain's CDR3 is CASSVAGTGVYEQYF. The CDR3 bases are TGTGCCAGCAGCGTAGCCGGGACAGGGGTTTACGAGCAGTACTTC.

The CDR3 here is CASSPGQEQFF. CDR3 nucleotides: TGTGCCAGCAGCCCAGGACAAGAGCAGTTCTTC. This chain uses TRBV3-1 (or the pseudogene TRBV3-2) with TRBJ2-1, with D perhaps TRBD1 (5 bases). V gave up 4 bases and J gave up 10 bases, with 8 bases separating them. CDR1 and CDR2 from the germline V gene are LGHDT and YNNKEL (reference sequence). CDR3 size: 11 residues.

This chain joins TRBV6-6 and TRBJ1-4; D may be TRBD1 (5 bases). V lost 2 bases, J lost 3 bases, and 10 bases lay in between. The CDR3 is 15 residues long. Germline values: CDR1 MNHNY, CDR2 SVGAGI (reference sequence). The CDR3 here is CASSYGGEPNEKLFF. CDR3 DNA: TGTGCCAGCAGTTACGGGGGGGAGCCTAATGAAAAACTGTTTTTT.

The genes are TRBV3-1 (or the pseudogene TRBV3-2) and TRBJ1-1; no clear D gene. The CDR3 has 15 residues. Germline V gene data show CDR1 as LGHDT and CDR2 as YNNKEL (reference sequence). Trimming shortened V by 0 bases and J by 2 bases, and 10 bases separated the two germline ends. CDR3 nucleotides: TGTGCCAGCAGCCAAGATGAGGGTATTAACACTGAAGCTTTCTTT. It codes for CASSQDEGINTEAFF.

This chain joins TRBV11-3 and TRBJ1-1, with D tentatively TRBD1 (5 bases). The CDR3 sequence is 15 residues long. Per germline, CDR1 SGHNT and CDR2 YENEEA. V dropped 0 bases and J dropped 3 bases, with 11 bases sitting between them. The CDR3 here is CASSLDGGEDTEAFF. In DNA form, the CDR3 reads TGTGCCAGCAGCTTAGATGGAGGGGAGGACACTGAAGCTTTCTTT.

V is TRBV6-5 and J is TRBJ1-1; possible D gene TRBD1, 5 bases. The CDR3 totals 14 residues. The V end lost 6 bases, the J end lost 6 bases, and 17 bases lay between the germline ends. Per the germline V gene, CDR1 is MNHEY and CDR2 is SVGAGI. CDR3 coding DNA: TGTGCCAGCAGCGTCCGAAGGGGCGACGCTGAAGCTTTCTTT. Protein sequence: CASSVRRGDAEAFF.

This chain's CDR3 is CASSRLAGGTDTQYF. CDR3 in DNA: TGTGCCAGCAGTCGACTAGCGGGGGGCACAGATACGCAGTATTTT. The chain combines TRBV2 with TRBJ2-3; 12 nucleotides align to TRBD2. This CDR3 contains 15 residues. The V segment lost 5 bases and the J segment 1 base; nucleotides outside the gene matches: 1. Germline assignment: CDR1 SNHLY and CDR2 FYNNEI.

This clone appeared once. This chain links TRBV21-1 with TRBJ1-1; the table's D call, TRBD1, has no DNA check behind it. TRBV21-1 is a pseudogene. The CDR3 has 13 amino acids. CDR3: CASSTGYLSEAFF. The CDR3, as DNA: TGTGCCAGCAGCACAGGGTATCTCTCTGAAGCTTTCTTT.